The 9 T cell receptor beta chains below all came from one sample that was sequenced in a study of response to subunit inactivated influenza vaccine. TCRdb ran MiXCR on the RT-PCR reads and lists one entry per CDR3 protein. The sample yields roughly 760,000 distinct CDR3 sequences, approximately 22% seen once. The specimen comprised PBMCs from blood, sampled around 5 days after vaccination. These receptors all come from a man over 45 who received an inactivated influenza vaccine.

The rearrangement links TRBV6-1 to TRBJ1-3; TRBD1 matches at 9 bases. CDR1 is MNHNS and CDR2 is SASEGT in the germline V gene. This CDR3 comprises 15 residues. With V trimmed by 6 bases and J by 0 bases, 3 bases remained unmatched. The CDR3 region has the DNA TGTGCCAGCAGGAGGACAGGGGACTCTGGAAACACCATATATTTT. Translated, it gives CASRRTGDSGNTIYF.

The chain uses TRBV24-1 and TRBJ2-1, with TRBD2 as a possible D gene (6 bases). The CDR3 sequence is 16 residues long. V was clipped by 3 bases and J by 8 bases, with 19 bases between them. Germline V gene lookup returns CDR1 KGHDR and CDR2 SFDVKD. The chain's CDR3 is CATSDPATGLFHEQFF. CDR3 bases: TGTGCCACCAGTGATCCGGCAACAGGACTATTCCATGAGCAGTTCTTC.

This clonotype was seen at least ten times. This sequence joins TRBV24-1 and TRBJ1-1; TRBD1 matches at 7 bases. The CDR3 runs 16 residues. V dropped 5 bases and J dropped 0; count of bases not matched to a gene: 8. Germline CDR1 KGHDR, CDR2 SFDVKD. The CDR3: CATSGIGTDMNTEAFF. CDR3 nucleotides: TGTGCCACCAGTGGTATCGGGACAGATATGAACACTGAAGCTTTCTTT.

This clonotype occurred a few times. The chain couples TRBV7-9 to TRBJ1-2; no reliable D call. Trimming removed 1 base from V and 5 bases from J, with 14 bases in between. This CDR3 comprises 15 residues. Germline CDR1 and CDR2: SEHNR and FQNEAQ (reference sequence). The CDR3 reads CASSLGTTAAYGYTF. The CDR3 coding sequence is TGTGCCAGCAGCTTAGGAACGACGGCAGCATATGGCTACACCTTC.

Only a few counts were recorded for this clonotype. This sequence joins TRBV6-2 or TRBV6-3 and TRBJ2-2; TRBD1 matches 7 bases. V was pared by 3 bases and J by 0 bases, with 10 bases of the junction left unmatched. Germline CDR1 is MNHEY and CDR2 is SVGEGT. The length of the CDR3 is 18 residues. The CDR3 region is CASSYSKRDRANTGELFF. CDR3 in DNA: TGTGCCAGCAGTTATTCTAAGAGGGACAGAGCGAACACCGGGGAGCTGTTTTTT.

This clonotype has more than one count but fewer than ten. This chain connects TRBV20-1 to TRBJ1-5; 9 bases fit TRBD1. Germline assignment: CDR1 DFQATT and CDR2 SNEGSKA (reference sequence). V trimming: 4 bases; J trimming: 6 bases; junction bases outside the gene matches: 10. The CDR3 spans 15 residues. CDR3 sequence: CSANPGQGLIQPQHF. Written as DNA, the CDR3 is TGCAGTGCTAACCCGGGACAGGGCCTAATTCAGCCCCAGCATTTT.

This clonotype was seen a handful of times. This chain uses TRBV11-2 with TRBJ2-7, with D uncertain. Germline CDR1 is SGHAT and CDR2 is FQNNGV. The CDR3 consists of 15 residues. Trimming shortened V by 2 bases and J by 6 bases, and 17 bases separated the two germline ends. The chain's CDR3 is CASSLWTESGGEQYF. DNA for the CDR3: TGTGCCAGCAGCTTATGGACGGAGTCAGGCGGCGAGCAGTACTTC.

The chain joins TRBV12-3 or TRBV12-4 to TRBJ2-3; TRBD2 might be the D (6 bases). V dropped 10 bases and J dropped 4 bases, with 15 bases sitting between them. The CDR3 spans 13 residues. CDR3 coding DNA: TGTGCCACCGCCTTGCGGGGAGCAGATACGCAGTATTTT. It yields the protein CATALRGADTQYF.

This clonotype was observed at least ten times. The chain employs TRBV9 and TRBJ2-7; D gene unclear. Germline V CDR1 and CDR2: SGDLS, YYNGEE. V lost 0 bases, J lost 5 bases, and 9 bases lay in between. This CDR3 region has 13 residues. CDR3 protein: CASSVGPAHEQYF. The CDR3, as DNA: TGTGCCAGCAGCGTAGGACCGGCCCACGAGCAGTACTTC.